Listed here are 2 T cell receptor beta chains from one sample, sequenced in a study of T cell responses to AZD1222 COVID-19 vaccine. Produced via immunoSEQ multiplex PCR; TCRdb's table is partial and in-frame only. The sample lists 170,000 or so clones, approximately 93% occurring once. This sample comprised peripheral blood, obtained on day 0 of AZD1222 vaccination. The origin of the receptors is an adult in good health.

The CDR3 DNA reads as TGTGCCAGCTCACCAGGGCAGGGGCCAAACACTGAAGCTTTCTTT. Its translation: CASSPGQGPNTEAFF. The chain uses TRBV18 and TRBJ1-1, with D possibly TRBD1 on 6 matching bases. Trimming shortened V by 2 bases and J by 2 bases, and 12 bases separated the two germline ends. Germline CDR1 reads KGHSH; CDR2 reads LQKENI. This CDR3 has 15 residues.

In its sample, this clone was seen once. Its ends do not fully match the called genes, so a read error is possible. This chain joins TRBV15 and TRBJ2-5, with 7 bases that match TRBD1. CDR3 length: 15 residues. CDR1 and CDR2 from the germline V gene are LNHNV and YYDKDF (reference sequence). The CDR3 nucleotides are TGTGCCACCAGTAGAGATCGGGACAGTAAAGAGACCCAGTACTTC. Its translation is CATSRDRDSKETQYF.